Listed here are 21 T cell receptor beta chains from one sample, sequenced in a study of tumor-infiltrating lymphocytes in primary liver carcinoma (dated by TCRdb to the late 2010s). The sample was run on an Illumina HiSeq 2500. Using a constant-region primer and ProtoScript II reverse transcriptase, TCRbeta-specific cDNA was reverse-transcribed from 500 ng total RNA. The TCRbeta libraries were prepared through three rounds of nested multiplex PCR following a slightly modified ARM-PCR procedure. The first two PCR rounds used multiplex TRBV1-TRBV30 forward primers with a Cbeta reverse primer, each for about 11 cycles. TCRdb reprocessed the public reads (quality trimming at Q25 with fastp, clone calling with MiXCR) and kept in-frame beta chains. CDR3 protein sequences are deduplicated, and each keeps its most common genes and DNA. The sample records over 75,000 distinct CDR3 sequences, just over 65% of which are singletons. Together, the top ten hold 27% of the sample.

Total RNA and DNA were co-extracted without cell sorting from roughly 20-30 mg of bulk tissue using the AllPrep DNA/RNA mini kit. The sequenced sample was tumor-adjacent normal liver tissue. Receptors originate from a man in his forties with primary liver carcinoma and hepatitis B virus infection.

In this sample, this clonotype turned up many times. The chain recombines TRBV10-1 with TRBJ2-5; D ambiguous. Trimming left V 2 bases short and J 0 bases short, with 1 base between. This CDR3 has 12 residues. CDR1 WNHNN and CDR2 SYGVQD come from the germline V gene (reference sequence). The CDR3 nucleotides are TGCGCCAGCAGTGAGAACCAAGAGACCCAGTACTTC. Protein sequence: CASSENQETQYF.

This clonotype has at least ten counts. The chain has TRBV12-3 or TRBV12-4 and TRBJ1-3; weak D call: TRBD1 (6 bases). The CDR3 sequence is 14 residues long. Trimming stripped 6 bases from V and 4 bases from J, with 13 bases between. The CDR3 DNA reads TGTGCCAGCAGCCTACAGGGAGCCGGAAACACCATATATTTT. Residues: CASSLQGAGNTIYF.

A note on this clonotype: Since a much larger clone is just one base distant, this may be a read error. The chain links TRBV29-1 to TRBJ2-1, with unresolved D. The CDR3 has 11 amino acids. V was cut by 8 bases and J by 12 bases, with 17 bases left in between. Germline CDR1 reads SQVTM; CDR2 reads ANQGSEA. CDR3 in DNA: TGCAGCTCATGGAAGGGATATGGGCAGTTCTTC. Translation gives CSSWKGYGQFF.

To note about this clonotype: Mismatch with germline at one junction end may stem from a read error. The chain couples TRBV4-1 to TRBJ2-4; 7 bases are a match to TRBD2. There are 18 residues in the CDR3. Germline loops: CDR1 MGHRA, CDR2 YSYEKL. The CDR3 protein is CAISQIPGTNSANNIQYF. The CDR3 DNA sequence: TGCGCCATCAGCCAAATTCCCGGGACTAACTCCGCCAATAACATTCAGTACTTC.

Concerning this clonotype itself: A much more abundant neighbour one base away suggests this may be a read error. The chain joins TRBV5-4 to TRBJ2-1; TRBD2 is a possible D gene (5 bases). Germline values: CDR1 SGHNT, CDR2 YYREEE (reference sequence). V was pared by 4 bases and J by 14 bases, with 13 bases between. The CDR3 loop spans 11 amino acids. CDR3 sequence: CASSLRRQEFF. In DNA form, the CDR3 reads TGTGCCAGCAGCCTTCGGAGGCAGGAGTTCTTC.

This clonotype is medium-sized in the sample. The rearrangement links TRBV6-6 to TRBJ2-3; TRBD1 matches at 7 bases. The germline V gene encodes CDR1 MNHNY and CDR2 SVGAGI (reference sequence). The CDR3 length is 12 residues. With V trimmed by 5 bases and J by 9 bases, 5 bases remained unmatched. CDR3: CASSTDRPTQYF. In nucleotides, the CDR3 is TGTGCCAGCAGTACGGACAGGCCGACGCAGTATTTT.

This clonotype came up many times. This chain connects TRBV7-8 to TRBJ2-3; 9 bases are shared with TRBD2. Trimming removed 1 base from V and 2 bases from J; junction bases left unmatched: 13. Germline V gene sequence: CDR1 SGHVS, CDR2 FQNEAQ. This CDR3 spans 19 amino acids. CDR3 in DNA: TGTGCCAGCAGCTTAGAGGGCAGGGCCCTAGCGGGATTCACAGATACGCAGTATTTT. Protein sequence: CASSLEGRALAGFTDTQYF.

Comment on this clonotype: Being one base from a much bigger clone, this may be a read error. The V call is TRBV4-2, the J call TRBJ1-1; TRBD1 might be the D (6 bases). Germline values: CDR1 LGHNA, CDR2 YNFKEQ. This CDR3 comprises 14 residues. The CDR3 DNA is TGTACCAGCAGCCAAGAACAGGGGAACACTGAAGCTTTCTTT. Amino acids: CTSSQEQGNTEAFF.

Concerning this clonotype: Being one base from a much bigger clone, this may be a read error. The J gene is TRBJ2-5, the V gene TRBV13; D call uncertain. Germline loops: CDR1 PRHDT, CDR2 FYEKMQ (reference sequence). CDR3 length equals 14 residues. DNA for the CDR3: TGTACCAGCAGCCTCGGACGGATTCAAGAGACCCAGTACTTC. Translated, it gives CTSSLGRIQETQYF.

In its sample, this clonotype was seen once. One end of the junction fails to match germline, which may point to a read error. The J gene is TRBJ2-3, the V gene TRBV11-1; 9 bases are a match to TRBD1. This CDR3 is built from 16 residues. Germline CDR1 and CDR2: SGHAT and FQDESV (reference sequence). The CDR3 protein is CASSTAQGAQAGTQYF. As DNA, the CDR3 is TGTGCCAGCAGCACCGCACAGGGGGCCCAAGCAGGTACGCAATATTTT.

With respect to this clonotype: One junction end disagrees with the germline gene, perhaps due to a read error. The V and J genes are TRBV11-1 and TRBJ2-2; D perhaps matches TRBD2 (5 bases). In germline, CDR1 is SGHAT, CDR2 FQDESV (reference sequence). The CDR3 sequence is 13 residues long. For the CDR3, the DNA is TGTGCCAGCAGCTTAGGACTATCCGGGGAGTTGCTTTTT. Translating it yields CASSLGLSGELLF.

A remark on this clonotype: A junction end diverges from the germline sequence, so it may reflect a read error. V usage is TRBV12-3 or TRBV12-4 and J usage is TRBJ2-2; a possible D gene is TRBD2 (5 bases). This CDR3 comprises 12 residues. DNA of the CDR3: TGTGCCAACAGTTTGGGCACCGGGGAGCTGTTATTT. Amino acid sequence: CANSLGTGELLF.

This clonotype was counted many times. This rearrangement joins TRBV6-1 to TRBJ1-2, with 7 bases lining up with TRBD1. The CDR3 covers 13 residues. With 0 bases clipped from V and 10 bases from J, the junction kept 5 bases outside the gene matches. Germline loops: CDR1 MNHNS, CDR2 SASEGT. CDR3 region: CASSEAYRGPYTF. The CDR3 region has the DNA TGTGCCAGCAGTGAAGCGTACAGGGGTCCCTACACCTTC.

The count of this clonotype is one. A much larger clonotype is one base distant, so this may be a read error. The V and J genes are TRBV6-1 and TRBJ1-4; D unresolved. Per the germline V gene, CDR1 is MNHNS and CDR2 is SASEGT. This CDR3 region has 13 residues. The CDR3, as DNA: TGTGTCAGCAGTGAATTTCCGGGCCAGATACTGTTTTTT. Translated: CVSSEFPGQILFF.

This clonotype was found many times. The chain links TRBV4-2 to TRBJ1-1; 7 bases agree with TRBD1. Germline CDR1 LGHNA, CDR2 YNFKEQ. V was clipped by 0 bases and J by 5 bases; unmatched bases: 6. The CDR3 loop spans 15 amino acids. The DNA of the CDR3 is TGTGCCAGCAGCCAAGACTCTAACAGGGGTACTGAAGCTTTCTTT. Protein: CASSQDSNRGTEAFF.

In regard to this clonotype: A much larger clone lies a single base off, so this may be a read error. V usage is TRBV5-1 and J usage is TRBJ2-7; possible D gene TRBD1, 5 bases. CDR1 SGHRS and CDR2 YFSETQ come from the germline V gene. The CDR3 runs to 11 residues. Here the CDR3 reads CASSWGNEKYF. The CDR3 bases are TGCGCCAGCAGCTGGGGCAACGAGAAGTACTTC.

A note on this clonotype: Compared with germline, one end of the junction differs, possibly owing to a read error. V gene TRBV29-1 combines with J gene TRBJ2-5, with D uncertain. This CDR3 spans 12 amino acids. Per germline, CDR1 SQVTM and CDR2 ANQGSEA. The CDR3 DNA sequence: TGTAGCCTTGTTGGGCAGGAAGAGACCCAGTACTTC. This codes for CSLVGQEETQYF.

CDR3 region: CASSEKQGADEQFF. CDR3 sequence (DNA): TGTGCCAGCAGTGAAAAGCAGGGGGCGGACGAGCAGTTCTTC. This chain links TRBV6-1 with TRBJ2-1; the match to TRBD1 covers 8 bases. CDR3 length: 14 amino acids. J lost 10 bases, V lost 2 bases, and 7 bases had no gene match. CDR1 is MNHNS, CDR2 SASEGT, per germline.

This chain links TRBV6-6 with TRBJ2-1, with 10 bases fitting TRBD2. Unmatched junction bases numbered 10, after V lost 7 bases and J lost 7 bases. Germline V gives CDR1 MNHNY, CDR2 SVGAGI (reference sequence). This CDR3 is built from 15 residues. The CDR3 DNA reads as TGTGCCAGCACCCCCGGAGCTAGCGGGAGAAATGAGCAGTTCTTC. As protein: CASTPGASGRNEQFF.

This clonotype was counted many times. V usage is TRBV12-3 or TRBV12-4 and J usage is TRBJ2-1; D possibly corresponds to TRBD1 (6 bases). The V gene lost 10 bases and the J gene lost 8 bases, with 15 bases spanning the gap. The CDR3 is made up of 12 amino acids. This chain's CDR3 is CATTGLTDEQFF. The CDR3 bases are TGTGCCACCACAGGGTTGACGGATGAGCAGTTCTTC.

In its sample, this clonotype was seen a few times. This may stem from a read error, because a much larger clone lies one nucleotide away. The V and J genes are TRBV6-6 and TRBJ2-3; tentative D call: TRBD2 (6 bases). Germline CDR1 and CDR2: MNHNY and SVGAGI (reference sequence). The CDR3 has 12 amino acids. CDR3 DNA sequence: TGTGCCAGCAGGCCCTCGGGGGATACGCGGTATTTT. Amino acids: CASRPSGDTRYF.